The 10 T cell receptor beta chains below come from one sample, sequenced in a study of cytomegalovirus exposure and HLA in healthy donors. Sequencing was performed with immunoSEQ multiplex PCR; in TCRdb, only in-frame clones are kept and a portion is missing. The repertoire holds tens of thousands of clones, with approximately 93% as singletons. Source material: PBMCs. The source of these receptors is a woman between 18 and 29 years old in good health and CMV-seronegative.

In nucleotides, the CDR3 is TGTGCCAGCAGTTTAAGGGGGCAGAATGAGCAGTTCTTC. Translating gives CASSLRGQNEQFF. The chain recombines TRBV28 with TRBJ2-1, with 7 nucleotides matching TRBD1. Germline V lookup: CDR1 MDHEN, CDR2 SYDVKM. V gave up 2 bases and J gave up 7 bases; unmatched junction bases: 2. The CDR3 runs 13 residues. Combining the CDR3 with reference TRBV28 and TRBJ2-1 gives the whole variable domain DVKVTQSSRYLVKRTGEKVFLECVQDMDHENMFWYRQDPGLGLRLIYFSYDVKMKEKGDIPEGYSVSREKKERFSLILESASTNQTSMYLCASSLRGQNEQFFGPGTRLTVL.

The gene calls are TRBV2 and TRBJ2-3, with D possibly matching TRBD1 (5 bases). The CDR3 has 14 residues. Germline loops: CDR1 SNHLY, CDR2 FYNNEI. Trimming shortened V by 8 bases and J by 2 bases, and 14 bases separated the two germline ends. As DNA, the CDR3 is TGTGCCAGCCAGGGTTTGGGGTACACAGATACGCAGTATTTT. Translation: CASQGLGYTDTQYF.

The CDR3 nucleotides read TGTGCCTGGAGTCAGGCTTTCTACGAGCAGTACTTC. It is translated as CAWSQAFYEQYF. The chain is built from TRBV30 and TRBJ2-7; D call uncertain. Looked up from germline, CDR1 is GTSNPN and CDR2 is SVGIG (reference sequence). The V and J ends lost 2 bases and 3 bases respectively, with 8 bases between them. The CDR3 sequence is 12 residues long.

The V gene is TRBV29-1, the J gene TRBJ2-1, with 11 bases that match TRBD2. V gave up 5 bases and J gave up 8 bases; unmatched junction bases: 8. This CDR3 spans 14 amino acids. Germline V lookup: CDR1 SQVTM, CDR2 ANQGSEA. The CDR3 DNA reads as TGCAGCGTTTTTAGCGGGAGGGCTATCGATGAGCAGTTCTTC. This gives the protein CSVFSGRAIDEQFF.

This chain connects TRBV28 to TRBJ1-5, with 7 bases aligning to TRBD1. The CDR3 runs to 14 residues. V dropped 5 bases and J dropped 6; count of bases not matched to a gene: 7. Looked up from germline, CDR1 is MDHEN and CDR2 is SYDVKM. The CDR3 nucleotides are TGTGCCAGCAGTCTGGGACAGACGGGTCAGCCCCAGCATTTT. This codes for CASSLGQTGQPQHF.

This clone was found a few times. The genes are TRBV6-1 and TRBJ2-7; the D gene is possibly TRBD2 (6 bases). The CDR3 runs to 14 residues. Germline CDR1 MNHNS, CDR2 SASEGT. The V gene lost 8 bases and the J gene lost 0 bases, with 14 bases spanning the gap. Written as DNA, the CDR3 is TGTGCCAGCGGACGAGGGAGGAGCTCCTACGAGCAGTACTTC. It translates to CASGRGRSSYEQYF.

The CDR3 loop is CASSSTGSGANVLTF. The CDR3, as DNA: TGTGCCAGCAGCTCGACGGGCTCTGGGGCCAACGTCCTGACTTTC. This sequence joins TRBV7-6 and TRBJ2-6; D is uncertain. V shed 4 bases and J shed 0 bases, with 7 bases lying between them. The CDR3 totals 15 residues. Germline values: CDR1 SGHVS, CDR2 FNYEAQ.

The chain recombines TRBV5-1 with TRBJ1-3; tentatively, D is TRBD1 (6 bases). Germline V gene sequence: CDR1 SGHRS, CDR2 YFSETQ. There are 14 residues in the CDR3. V was pared by 3 bases and J by 0 bases, with 7 bases between. CDR3 region: CASSSDSSGNTIYF. The CDR3 nucleotides read TGCGCCAGCAGCTCGGACAGCTCTGGAAACACCATATATTTT.

This clone was counted once. This rearrangement joins TRBV6-4 to TRBJ2-3; D is ambiguous. Germline lookup yields CDR1 MRHNA and CDR2 SNTAGT. The CDR3 consists of 15 residues. Trimming pared 2 bases from V and 3 bases from J, leaving 12 bases between. CDR3 coding DNA: TGTGCCAGCAGTGACGATCAAAGCAAGACAGATACGCAGTATTTT. It translates to CASSDDQSKTDTQYF.

The chain is built from TRBV27 and TRBJ2-1; 9 bases are a match to TRBD1. The germline gives CDR1 MNHEY, CDR2 SMNVEV (reference sequence). The V gene end was trimmed by 5 bases and the J gene end by 7 bases; junction bases not matched to a gene: 6. The CDR3 length is 14 residues. CDR3 DNA: TGTGCCAGCAGTCTCTGGGACAGGGAGAATGAGCAGTTCTTC. Amino acid sequence: CASSLWDRENEQFF.